A selection of T cell receptor beta chains follows, all from one sample in a study of cytomegalovirus exposure and HLA in healthy donors. Clones were sequenced by immunoSEQ multiplex PCR, and TCRdb holds only the in-frame ones, with some missing. The table records around 190,000 clones, less than 90% of them present only once. The sample consisted of PBMCs. These receptor sequences come from a woman younger than 45 in good health and CMV-seronegative. Each CDR3 is given with its conserved first and last residue. Fields, in order: D gene, V gene, J gene, CDR3 length, clone size, CDR3 protein, CDR3 DNA. The D gene is left open where the match is weak. Rows may omit the clone size; those that give it use once, few, many or a size class.

.	TRBV18	TRBJ1-2	13	.	CASSPPTRRGYTF	TGTGCCAGCTCACCACCGACGCGGAGGGGCTACACCTTC
.	TRBV19	TRBJ1-1	15	.	CASSKVPGSGTEAFF	TGTGCCAGTAGTAAAGTCCCGGGGAGTGGCACTGAAGCTTTCTTT
TRBD2	TRBV30	TRBJ2-3	14	.	CAWRTSGGSDTQYF	TGTGCCTGGAGAACTAGCGGGGGATCGGATACGCAGTATTTT
.	TRBV6-1	TRBJ2-5	15	.	CASSESWTAQETQYF	TGTGCCAGCAGTGAATCCTGGACAGCCCAAGAGACCCAGTACTTC
.	TRBV23-1	TRBJ2-7	15	.	CASSQFLQGFGEQYF	TGCGCCAGCAGTCAATTTTTACAGGGATTCGGGGAGCAGTACTTC
.	TRBV25-1	TRBJ2-1	14	.	CASRRAGSSDEQFF	TGTGCCAGCAGGCGGGCGGGGTCCAGCGATGAGCAGTTCTTC
TRBD2	TRBV2	TRBJ2-7	15	.	CASSEVASGIHEQYF	TGTGCCAGCAGTGAAGTCGCTAGCGGGATCCACGAGCAGTACTTC
TRBD2	TRBV27	TRBJ2-1	16	.	CASSPLVSGGVNEQFF	TGTGCCAGCAGTCCCCTTGTTAGCGGGGGGGTAAATGAGCAGTTCTTC
.	TRBV7-7	TRBJ2-5	13	.	CASSQDSQGTQYF	TGTGCTAGCAGCCAGGACAGTCAGGGGACCCAGTACTTC
TRBD1	TRBV29-1	TRBJ2-3	11	.	CSVGQGNMQYF	TGCAGCGTAGGACAGGGAAATATGCAGTATTTT
TRBD1	TRBV28	TRBJ1-4	16	.	CASSSPPGQPNEKLFF	TGTGCCAGCAGTTCTCCGCCGGGACAGCCTAATGAAAAACTGTTTTTT
.	TRBV13	TRBJ1-1	13	.	CASSYRVGNEAFF	TGTGCCAGCAGTTACAGGGTTGGGAATGAAGCTTTCTTT
.	TRBV6-6	TRBJ1-1	14	few	CASSQGGMNTEAFF	TGTGCCAGTTCCCAAGGAGGCATGAACACTGAAGCTTTCTTT
TRBD1	TRBV13	TRBJ2-1	15	.	CASSSDREEDNEQFF	TGTGCCAGCAGCTCCGACAGGGAAGAGGACAATGAGCAGTTCTTC
TRBD2	TRBV9	TRBJ2-2	18	.	CASSVGTSGGLNTGELFF	TGTGCCAGCAGCGTAGGTACTAGCGGGGGCCTGAACACCGGGGAGCTGTTTTTT
TRBD2	TRBV18	TRBJ2-7	16	once	CASSPGTSGGSYEQYF	TGTGCCAGCTCACCCGGCACTAGCGGCGGCTCCTACGAGCAGTACTTC
TRBD2	TRBV6-5	TRBJ2-1	16	.	CASSYSVGLVFNEQFF	TGTGCCAGCAGTTACTCTGTAGGACTAGTCTTCAATGAGCAGTTCTTC
.	TRBV28	TRBJ2-7	13	.	CASSLLASHEQYF	TGTGCCAGCAGTTTACTAGCAAGCCACGAGCAGTACTTC
.	TRBV19	TRBJ2-5	13	.	CASSNNEGETQYF	TGTGCCAGTAGTAATAACGAGGGTGAGACCCAGTACTTC
.	TRBV6-1	TRBJ2-7	16	.	CASSEAGGYTSYEQYF	TGTGCCAGCAGTGAAGCGGGGGGTTATACTTCCTACGAGCAGTACTTC
TRBD1	TRBV4-1	TRBJ2-3	15	.	CASSLGTGTENTQYF	TGCGCCAGCAGCCTCGGGACAGGGACTGAAAATACGCAGTATTTT
TRBD1	TRBV6-5	TRBJ2-5	14	.	CASSQDRGLETQYF	TGTGCCAGCAGCCAAGACAGGGGGCTAGAGACCCAGTACTTC
TRBD2	TRBV6-1	TRBJ2-5	14	.	CASSEGTSRETQYF	TGTGCCAGCAGTGAAGGGACTAGTCGGGAGACCCAGTACTTC
.	TRBV6-5	TRBJ1-1	13	.	CASNLGVNTEAFF	TGTGCCAGCAACCTAGGGGTGAACACTGAAGCTTTCTTT
.	TRBV9	TRBJ2-5	13	once	CASSMTGGETQYF	TGTGCCAGCAGCATGACTGGGGGCGAGACCCAGTACTTC
TRBD1	TRBV28	TRBJ2-1	12	.	CASDRGPGEQFF	TGTGCCAGTGACAGGGGGCCCGGTGAGCAGTTCTTC
.	TRBV10-3	TRBJ1-5	15	.	CATRPTGAGNQPQHF	TGTGCCACACGACCGACTGGGGCGGGCAATCAGCCCCAGCATTTT
.	TRBV6-5	TRBJ1-2	13	.	CASSYSAVYGYTF	TGTGCCAGCAGTTACTCAGCCGTCTATGGCTACACCTTC
TRBD1	TRBV11-2	TRBJ1-5	14	few	CASSRDRERQPQHF	TGTGCCAGCAGCCGCGACAGGGAGAGACAGCCCCAGCATTTT
TRBD1	TRBV28	TRBJ2-3	15	few	CASSLSTGFLDTQYF	TGTGCCAGCAGTCTCTCGACAGGGTTTTTAGATACGCAGTATTTT
.	TRBV25-1	TRBJ1-2	11	.	CASSSGIDYTF	TGTGCCAGCAGTTCGGGAATAGACTACACCTTC
.	TRBV4-1	TRBJ2-5	16	few	CASSRNRDLTQETQYF	TGCGCCAGCAGCCGAAACCGGGACTTAACGCAAGAGACCCAGTACTTC
TRBD2	TRBV11-3	TRBJ2-3	15	.	CASSRGDYNTDTQYF	TGTGCCAGCAGCCGGGGGGACTACAACACAGATACGCAGTATTTT
TRBD1	TRBV5-1	TRBJ2-7	15	.	CASSSGDRAPTEQYF	TGCGCCAGCAGCTCGGGGGACAGGGCCCCCACCGAGCAGTACTTC
TRBD2	TRBV11-2	TRBJ2-1	15	.	CASSPTSGSTGEQFF	TGTGCCAGCAGCCCAACTAGCGGGAGCACGGGTGAGCAGTTCTTC
.	TRBV5-1	TRBJ2-5	14	.	CASSPGGIQETQYF	TGCGCCAGCAGCCCGGGGGGCATCCAAGAGACCCAGTACTTC
.	TRBV7-9	TRBJ2-3	14	few	CATENSGSTDTQYF	TGTGCCACCGAGAATAGCGGTAGCACAGATACGCAGTATTTT
TRBD1	TRBV6-1	TRBJ1-1	14	.	CASLSQGAWTEAFF	TGTGCCAGCTTGAGTCAGGGGGCATGGACTGAAGCTTTCTTT
TRBD2	TRBV9	TRBJ2-7	14	.	CASSAGGKDYEQYF	TGTGCCAGCAGCGCGGGGGGGAAAGACTACGAGCAGTACTTC
.	TRBV29-1	TRBJ2-3	14	.	CSARRGIGTDTQYF	TGCAGCGCCCGCCGCGGGATTGGCACAGATACGCAGTATTTT
.	TRBV6-1	TRBJ2-2	15	.	CASTRTDPNTGELFF	TGTGCCAGCACCAGGACAGACCCGAACACCGGGGAGCTGTTTTTT
.	TRBV4-1	TRBJ1-4	15	.	CASSQEDRRSEKLFF	TGCGCCAGCAGCCAAGAGGACAGAAGGAGTGAAAAACTGTTTTTT
.	TRBV29-1	TRBJ2-5	15	.	CSVEWRRDRQETQYF	TGCAGCGTTGAATGGCGCAGGGATAGGCAAGAGACCCAGTACTTC
TRBD1	TRBV5-1	TRBJ1-1	17	.	CASSRIWDSPPYTEAFF	TGCGCCAGCAGCCGGATTTGGGACAGCCCCCCGTACACTGAAGCTTTCTTT
.	TRBV6-1	TRBJ2-5	13	once	CASTWGGQETQYF	TGTGCCAGCACCTGGGGCGGCCAAGAGACCCAGTACTTC
.	TRBV14	TRBJ1-1	15	.	CASSRREARNTEAFF	TGTGCCAGCAGCCGGCGGGAGGCCCGGAACACTGAAGCTTTCTTT
TRBD2	TRBV5-4	TRBJ2-1	15	.	CASSLGLAGGNEQFF	TGTGCCAGCAGCTTGGGTCTAGCGGGAGGGAATGAGCAGTTCTTC
.	TRBV9	TRBJ2-3	13	.	CASSLQGTDTQYF	TGTGCCAGCAGCCTACAGGGCACAGATACGCAGTATTTT
.	TRBV28	TRBJ1-2	15	.	CASSSADRFNYGYTF	TGTGCCAGCAGTTCCGCCGACAGATTCAACTATGGCTACACCTTC
TRBD2	TRBV10-3	TRBJ2-1	17	.	CAITPTLAGASYNEQFF	TGTGCCATCACCCCGACCTTAGCGGGAGCCTCCTACAATGAGCAGTTCTTC